The 8 T cell receptor beta chains below were found in one sample sequenced in a study of metastatic and nonmetastatic thyroid tumors. No treatment had been given to any patient before thyroid surgery. With MiXCR, TCRdb reprocessed the PCR reads. The table lists about 18,000 clones, about a third of them singletons. The sample was tumor tissue. These receptors all stem from a male donor with papillary thyroid cancer or a benign thyroid nodule (not recorded which). Some clones in this sample may be carry-over from other donors' samples.

In its sample, this clone ranks as large. The gene calls are TRBV2 and TRBJ1-2, with D possibly being TRBD1 (6 bases). Germline CDR1 SNHLY, CDR2 FYNNEI. The CDR3 is made up of 14 amino acids. V was pared by 3 bases and J by 4 bases, with 12 bases between. As DNA, the CDR3 is TGTGCCAGCAGTGAGGTGGTGGGGGCCTATGGCTACACCTTC. This gives the protein CASSEVVGAYGYTF.

By sample fraction, this clone is medium-sized. The sample contains more than one DNA sequence encoding this CDR3. The CDR3 spells CASRARTGWNTEAFF. DNA of the CDR3: TGTGCCAGCCGGGCTCGGACAGGGTGGAATACTGAAGCTTTCTTT. This chain joins TRBV28 and TRBJ1-1, with TRBD1 matching over 8 bases. V trimming: 8 bases; J trimming: 5 bases; junction bases outside the gene matches: 13. Per the germline V gene, CDR1 is MDHEN and CDR2 is SYDVKM. CDR3 length equals 15 residues.

This clone was counted ten times or more. The J gene is TRBJ1-5, the V gene TRBV5-5; D uncertain. Trimming cost V 0 bases and J 0 bases, with 10 bases left between them. Looked up from germline, CDR1 is SGHKS and CDR2 is YYEKEE (reference sequence). The CDR3 runs 16 residues. The CDR3 region has the DNA TGTGCCAGCAGCTTGGGGGCTTCCTATAGCAATCAGCCCCAGCATTTT. Translation gives CASSLGASYSNQPQHF.

This clone was found a few times. A much larger clone differs by one base, so this may be a read error. The chain recombines TRBV9 with TRBJ2-2, with unresolved D. Per the germline V gene, CDR1 is SGDLS and CDR2 is YYNGEE. This CDR3 region has 14 residues. V was cut by 4 bases and J by 4 bases, with 11 bases left in between. As DNA, the CDR3 is TGTGCCAGCAGCCCCCTTGGGTGCACCGGGGAGCTGTTTTTT. Its protein is CASSPLGCTGELFF. Drawing the rest from reference TRBV9 and TRBJ2-2, the complete variable domain is DSGVTQTPKHLITATGQRVTLRCSPRSGDLSVYWYQQSLDQGLQFLIQYYNGEERAKGNILERFSAQQFPDLHSELNLSSLELGDSALYFCASSPLGCTGELFFGEGSRLTVL.

The chain has TRBV27 and TRBJ1-3; D is uncertain. The V end was cut by 5 bases, the J end by 4 bases, with 15 bases between. The CDR3 contains 15 residues. Per germline, CDR1 MNHEY and CDR2 SMNVEV (reference sequence). The CDR3 sequence is CASSATGVRGNTIYF. The DNA for the CDR3 is TGTGCCAGCAGTGCTACGGGAGTGCGCGGAAACACCATATATTTT.

Notes on this clone: One end of the junction varies from germline; a read error may be responsible. The V call is TRBV14, the J call TRBJ1-2; D is uncertain. The CDR3 covers 12 residues. CDR1 is SGHDN and CDR2 is FVKESK in the germline V gene. The CDR3 here is CASSQDRVRQSF. CDR3 DNA sequence: TGTGCCAGCAGCCAAGATAGGGTCCGCCAGTCCTTC.

This clone was detected many times. Other DNA sequences in this sample translate to the same CDR3. The J gene is TRBJ1-1, the V gene TRBV3-1, with 10 positions matching TRBD1. The CDR3 has 14 amino acids. Germline V CDR1 and CDR2: LGHDT, YNNKEL (reference sequence). Losses at the gene ends were 5 bases for V and 4 bases for J; bases not matched to a gene: 4. The CDR3 bases are TGTGCCAGCAGCGGGGGACAGGGGAGCACTGAAGCTTTCTTT. Translating gives CASSGGQGSTEAFF.

J is TRBJ2-3 and V is TRBV5-1; 11 nucleotides line up with TRBD2. The V gene end was trimmed by 5 bases and the J gene end by 4 bases; junction bases not matched to a gene: 6. Germline V lookup: CDR1 SGHRS, CDR2 YFSETQ. The CDR3 length is 15 residues. CDR3 protein: CASRTGLAVSDTQYF. The CDR3 nucleotides are TGCGCCAGCAGAACGGGACTAGCGGTCTCAGATACGCAGTATTTT.